This TCR beta chain came from a study of vaccination and CD4 T cells after COVID-19. At the level of the study: All convalescent patients were nasal swab PCR positive for SARS-CoV-2; several had mild and one severe disease.

A remark on this clonotype: Its specificity is not known.

Described treatment: approximately nine-day PBMC culture with coronavirus spike peptide pools or control peptides (ViraFEST assay). ViraFEST sequenced TCRs after peptide-pool expansion of antigen-specific T cells. The Oncomine TCR Beta short-read assay sequenced DNA from cultured CD4+ T cells. MiXCR, run by TCRdb on the PCR reads, gives a single entry per CDR3 protein. The sample has roughly 16,000 distinct CDR3 sequences, about three quarters seen once. Trimming took 6 bases from V and 12 from J, leaving 15 bases between them. This CDR3 comprises 11 residues. Germline lookup yields CDR1 DFQATT and CDR2 SNEGSKA (reference sequence).

This receptor was identified in a human donor who had recovered from COVID-19. The chain uses TRBV20-1 and TRBJ2-4; a weak D match, TRBD1 (5 bases). The sequenced sample was CD4+ T cells from blood, cultured in vitro. CDR3 DNA: TGCAGTGCCCCACAACAGGCTACTCAGTACTTC. Its protein product is CSAPQQATQYF.